The text below deals with one TCR beta chain. The target of this receptor is not known. Per-base qualities were not stored, and no clone one base away is much larger. Libraries were prepared through the immunoSEQ multiplex PCR assay. The clones in this table, taken by TCRdb from immuneACCESS, are in-frame only. Not every clone is retained; where verified, under half of the shortfall comes from an unresolved V gene, and the cause of the rest is unknown. The sample table contains 55,000 to 65,000 clones; only one count was recorded for 95% to 98% of them. The top ten clones comprise around 0.19% of the sample. The sample originates from a study of technical replicates of blood from a handful of donors (dated by TCRdb to the late 2010s). Trimmed from V: 6 bases; trimmed from J: 4 bases; junction bases lacking a gene match: 9. The cysteine opens and the phenylalanine closes a CDR3 of 15 amino acids. Solely the CDR3 DNA is kept, with 45 bases framed from the first base. The germline V gene sets CDR1 to MNHNS and CDR2 to SASEGT.

This clonotype was obtained from a human donor in good health. Sequenced sample: T cells isolated from PBMCs. The chain links TRBV6-1 with TRBJ2-1; TRBD1 aligns with 7 central bases. CDR3 region: CASRRDRDSYNEQFF. The DNA reads TGTGCCAGCAGGAGGGACCGGGACAGTTACAATGAGCAGTTCTTC.